The 28 T cell receptor beta chains listed next were all sequenced from one sample in a study of blood T cell repertoires in COVID-19 (dated by TCRdb to the early 2020s). The library was obtained by the immunoSEQ multiplex PCR assay. What TCRdb holds here is the immuneACCESS table cut down to in-frame rearrangements. Part of the clones is not present; checked against another copy, under half of the missing clones reflect an unresolved V gene, and the others are unexplained. Across this sample there are roughly 140,000 clones, with 85% to 90% seen only once. Approximately 2.8% of the sample is taken by the ten largest. Sequenced sample: peripheral blood. The receptors were gathered from a woman aged 60-75 years with active COVID-19.

A few counts support this clone. This chain connects TRBV30 to TRBJ1-5; possibly TRBD1 for D (5 bases). This CDR3 contains 13 residues. CDR1 is GTSNPN, CDR2 SVGIG, per germline (reference sequence). Trimming shortened V by 3 bases and J by 10 bases, and 16 bases separated the two germline ends. The DNA of the CDR3 is TGTGCCTGGAGCGCGGGGCGGGACCGTCCCCAGCATTTT. Its translation is CAWSAGRDRPQHF.

The V gene is TRBV5-6, the J gene TRBJ2-7, with D unclear. In germline, CDR1 is SGHDT, CDR2 YYEEEE. There are 16 residues in the CDR3. V was trimmed by 4 bases and J by 4 bases, leaving 21 bases between them. CDR3 protein: CASSPMTLGPVYEQYF. The CDR3 DNA reads TGTGCCAGCAGCCCCATGACATTGGGCCCAGTGTACGAGCAGTACTTC.

J is TRBJ1-6 and V is TRBV6-5; D is unresolved. The V gene's germline CDR1 is MNHEY and CDR2 SVGAGI. V was clipped by 6 bases and J by 17 bases, with 14 bases between them. The CDR3 consists of 11 residues. The chain's CDR3 is CASRIGGLVHF. CDR3 nucleotides: TGTGCCAGCAGGATTGGAGGGCTAGTCCACTTT.

The chain employs TRBV3-1 (or the pseudogene TRBV3-2) and TRBJ2-7, with D unclear. This CDR3 is 14 amino acids long. The V gene's germline CDR1 is LGHDT and CDR2 YNNKEL (reference sequence). The V and J ends lost 4 bases and 3 bases respectively, with 13 bases between them. For the CDR3, the DNA is TGTGCCAGCAGCCCATCCTCGAGAGACTACGAGCAGTACTTC. It codes for CASSPSSRDYEQYF.

The J gene is TRBJ1-2, the V gene TRBV5-1; a weak D match, TRBD1 (6 bases). Germline lookup yields CDR1 SGHRS and CDR2 YFSETQ. Trimming pared 4 bases from V and 2 bases from J, leaving 15 bases between. CDR3 length: 15 residues. CDR3 in DNA: TGCGCCAGCAGCCCCGGGGACATAGTGAACTATGGCTACACCTTC. Amino acids: CASSPGDIVNYGYTF.

This clone appeared once. J is TRBJ2-5 and V is TRBV19; D is possibly TRBD2 (6 bases). The germline V gene encodes CDR1 LNHDA and CDR2 SQIVND (reference sequence). Between the trimmed V and J ends, which lost 7 bases and 7 bases, there was a span of 16 bases. The CDR3 consists of 13 residues. This CDR3 is CASTQAGLGTQYF. In nucleotides, the CDR3 is TGTGCCAGTACCCAAGCGGGCCTGGGGACCCAGTACTTC.

This chain's CDR3 is CASSSLAKQETQYF. Here the CDR3 DNA reads TGTGCCAGCAGTAGCCTAGCGAAACAAGAGACCCAGTACTTC. The V gene is TRBV6-5, the J gene TRBJ2-5; tentatively, D is TRBD2 (6 bases). Germline V gene sequence: CDR1 MNHEY, CDR2 SVGAGI. The CDR3 runs 14 residues. The ends were cut back, 5 bases at V and 2 bases at J, with 12 bases in the middle.

This clone showed up just a few times. The gene calls are TRBV18 and TRBJ1-5, with D uncertain. From germline, CDR1 is KGHSH and CDR2 LQKENI. CDR3 length: 15 residues. The V end was cut by 1 base, the J end by 2 bases, with 9 bases between. The CDR3 loop is CASSPREQGNQPQHF. The CDR3 bases are TGTGCCAGCTCACCACGTGAGCAGGGCAATCAGCCCCAGCATTTT. The whole variable domain, filled in from reference TRBV18 and TRBJ1-5, reads NAGVMQNPRHLVRRRGQEARLRCSPMKGHSHVYWYRQLPEEGLKFMVYLQKENIIDESGMPKERFSAEFPKEGPSILRIQQVVRGDSAAYFCASSPREQGNQPQHFGDGTRLSIL.

V usage is TRBV6-2 or TRBV6-3 and J usage is TRBJ2-1; TRBD2 agrees at 11 bases. V was pared by 0 bases and J by 12 bases, with 4 bases of the junction left unmatched. Germline-derived CDR1 and CDR2 are MNHEY and SVGEGT. There are 14 residues in the CDR3. The CDR3: CASSYSGLAVGQFF. CDR3 bases: TGTGCCAGCAGTTACTCGGGACTAGCGGTGGGGCAGTTCTTC.

The rearrangement joins TRBV19 to TRBJ1-5; D perhaps matches TRBD1 (5 bases). With 6 bases removed from V and 6 bases from J, the gap between germline ends came to 15 bases. Looked up from germline, CDR1 is LNHDA and CDR2 is SQIVND (reference sequence). The CDR3 consists of 14 residues. CDR3 amino acids: CASSRQGFGQPQHF. For the CDR3, the DNA is TGTGCCAGTAGCCGCCAGGGTTTCGGTCAGCCCCAGCATTTT.

The rearrangement joins TRBV2 to TRBJ2-7; D remains unclear. The CDR3 has 15 residues. Trimming stripped 3 bases from V and 0 bases from J, with 12 bases between. Germline CDR1 and CDR2: SNHLY and FYNNEI. The CDR3 is CASSESPLLSYEQYF. The CDR3 DNA reads as TGTGCCAGCAGTGAGAGTCCGCTACTCTCCTACGAGCAGTACTTC.

J is TRBJ2-3 and V is TRBV7-2; TRBD2 matches at 11 bases. In germline, CDR1 is SGHTA, CDR2 FQGNSA. CDR3 length equals 18 residues. V trimming: 1 base; J trimming: 4 bases; junction bases outside the gene matches: 10. Here the CDR3 reads CASSLVWSSGRAPDTQYF. The CDR3 nucleotides read TGTGCCAGCAGCTTAGTGTGGAGTAGCGGGAGGGCCCCAGATACGCAGTATTTT.

This chain connects TRBV11-1 to TRBJ2-7; 8 bases match TRBD1. The CDR3 has 13 amino acids. Germline V CDR1 and CDR2: SGHAT, FQDESV (reference sequence). V gave up 3 bases and J gave up 3 bases; unmatched junction bases: 1. CDR3 residues: CASSFGQGYEQYF. The CDR3 DNA follows: TGTGCCAGCAGCTTCGGACAGGGCTACGAGCAGTACTTC.

The chain carries TRBV5-1 and TRBJ1-4; D call uncertain. Per the germline V gene, CDR1 is SGHRS and CDR2 is YFSETQ. The V end was cut by 2 bases, the J end by 8 bases, with 13 bases between. The CDR3 runs to 14 residues. The chain's CDR3 is CASSLGGWAEKLFF. The DNA of the CDR3 is TGCGCCAGCAGCTTAGGAGGATGGGCCGAAAAACTGTTTTTT.

This chain joins TRBV18 and TRBJ2-7; D possibly corresponds to TRBD2 (7 bases). Germline V CDR1 and CDR2: KGHSH, LQKENI. The CDR3 has 14 residues. V gave up 4 bases and J gave up 3 bases, with 13 bases separating them. CDR3 in DNA: TGTGCCAGCTCACGCCAGGGGACTAACTACGAGCAGTACTTC. Protein: CASSRQGTNYEQYF.

This clone was counted a single time. The rearrangement links TRBV5-1 to TRBJ2-2; 7 nucleotides match TRBD1. Trimming at V came to 1 base and at J to 0 bases, leaving 9 bases not matched to a gene. The CDR3 spans 18 residues. Germline V gives CDR1 SGHRS, CDR2 YFSETQ. Here the CDR3 reads CASSLPISGGTNTGELFF. In nucleotides, the CDR3 is TGCGCCAGCAGCTTGCCGATTTCAGGGGGTACGAACACCGGGGAGCTGTTTTTT.

This chain uses TRBV7-6 with TRBJ2-1; 8 nucleotides line up with TRBD2. Trimming cost V 2 bases and J 4 bases; bases outside gene matches: 4. This CDR3 is 15 amino acids long. Germline CDR1 and CDR2: SGHVS and FNYEAQ. This chain's CDR3 is CASSLSSGVYNEQFF. The CDR3 DNA follows: TGTGCCAGCAGCTTAAGTAGCGGGGTATACAATGAGCAGTTCTTC.

V usage is TRBV6-5 and J usage is TRBJ1-6, with TRBD1 as a possible D gene (5 bases). V was trimmed by 0 bases and J by 9 bases, leaving 15 bases between them. Germline-derived CDR1 and CDR2 are MNHEY and SVGAGI. The CDR3 length is 16 residues. CDR3 protein: CASSYSSLVGGSPLHF. CDR3 bases: TGTGCCAGCAGTTACTCGAGTCTAGTGGGGGGTTCACCCCTCCACTTT.

V usage is TRBV6-4 and J usage is TRBJ2-1, with 9 bases aligning to TRBD2. CDR1 and CDR2 (germline): MRHNA, SNTAGT. Losses at the gene ends were 8 bases for V and 8 bases for J; bases not matched to a gene: 10. The CDR3 length is 14 residues. CDR3 region: CASSRAGGMDEQFF. The CDR3, as DNA: TGTGCCAGCTCCCGAGCGGGAGGAATGGATGAGCAGTTCTTC.

V gene TRBV14 combines with J gene TRBJ2-1, with 7 positions matching TRBD2. The V segment lost 2 bases and the J segment 0 bases; nucleotides outside the gene matches: 7. Germline CDR1 SGHDN, CDR2 FVKESK. The CDR3 loop spans 17 amino acids. CDR3 nucleotides: TGTGCCAGCAGCCAACTGTGGGGGGGGAGCTCCTACAATGAGCAGTTCTTC. Translating it yields CASSQLWGGSSYNEQFF.

This chain uses TRBV6-6 with TRBJ1-3; TRBD1 is a possible D gene (6 bases). Germline CDR1 MNHNY, CDR2 SVGAGI (reference sequence). Trimming pared 6 bases from V and 4 bases from J, leaving 13 bases between. The CDR3 is 14 residues long. As DNA, the CDR3 is TGTGCCAGCAGGGCTCAGGGGACCGGAAACACCATATATTTT. Translated, it gives CASRAQGTGNTIYF.

The rearrangement uses TRBV28 and TRBJ1-4, with 9 bases identical to TRBD1. The CDR3 has 17 amino acids. V gave up 2 bases and J gave up 7 bases; unmatched junction bases: 11. Germline CDR1 and CDR2: MDHEN and SYDVKM. The CDR3 spells CASSLVQGQGSGEKLFF. CDR3 coding DNA: TGTGCCAGCAGTTTAGTACAGGGACAGGGATCGGGTGAAAAACTGTTTTTT. Supplemented by reference TRBV28 and TRBJ1-4, the full variable domain reads DVKVTQSSRYLVKRTGEKVFLECVQDMDHENMFWYRQDPGLGLRLIYFSYDVKMKEKGDIPEGYSVSREKKERFSLILESASTNQTSMYLCASSLVQGQGSGEKLFFGSGTQLSVL.

This clone was seen just once. This sequence joins TRBV7-9 and TRBJ2-5; D possibly corresponds to TRBD1 (5 bases). There are 15 residues in the CDR3. Deletions cut 1 base from V and 2 bases from J, with 11 bases between. The V gene's germline CDR1 is SEHNR and CDR2 FQNEAQ (reference sequence). The CDR3 nucleotides are TGTGCCAGCAGCTTAGTCCGACAGCAGCAAGAGACCCAGTACTTC. Translated, it gives CASSLVRQQQETQYF.

V and J are TRBV6-5 and TRBJ1-5; D is perhaps TRBD1 (6 bases). Germline CDR1 is MNHEY and CDR2 is SVGAGI. The CDR3 has 14 residues. V was cut by 7 bases and J by 2 bases, with 12 bases left in between. CDR3 region: CASNRAGGNQPQHF. CDR3 nucleotides: TGTGCCAGCAACCGTGCAGGGGGCAATCAGCCCCAGCATTTT.

The V call is TRBV5-1, the J call TRBJ1-2; 7 nucleotides line up with TRBD1. Germline values: CDR1 SGHRS, CDR2 YFSETQ. The CDR3 runs to 14 residues. The V segment lost 3 bases and the J segment 2 bases; nucleotides outside the gene matches: 4. CDR3 protein: CASSSPGQNYGYTF. CDR3 coding DNA: TGCGCCAGCAGCTCGCCGGGACAGAACTATGGCTACACCTTC.

Note on this clone: This same CDR3 is encoded by further DNA sequences in the sample. The J gene is TRBJ2-2, the V gene TRBV5-1, with TRBD2 identical over 10 bases. The V gene end was trimmed by 0 bases and the J gene end by 4 bases; junction bases not matched to a gene: 0. The length of the CDR3 is 15 residues. Per the germline V gene, CDR1 is SGHRS and CDR2 is YFSETQ. CDR3 bases: TGCGCCAGCAGCTTGGGACTAGCGGGCACCGGGGAGCTGTTTTTT. It translates to CASSLGLAGTGELFF.

The chain recombines TRBV5-4 with TRBJ1-1, with D perhaps matching TRBD1 (6 bases). This CDR3 has 12 amino acids. Germline V lookup: CDR1 SGHNT, CDR2 YYREEE (reference sequence). V lost 2 bases, J lost 10 bases, and 12 bases lay in between. Here the CDR3 DNA reads TGTGCCAGCAGCTTTGGTGGGGGCCCAGCTTTCTTT. Protein: CASSFGGGPAFF.

The V call is TRBV9, the J call TRBJ2-3; D perhaps matches TRBD2 (7 bases). The CDR3 is made up of 14 amino acids. Germline CDR1 SGDLS, CDR2 YYNGEE. Trimming pared 7 bases from V and 3 bases from J, leaving 15 bases between. In DNA form, the CDR3 reads TGTGCCAGCGGGCAAGGGGGAGGGACAGATACGCAGTATTTT. Translation: CASGQGGGTDTQYF.